This record looks at one T cell receptor (beta chain) sequence and its context. Data came from immunoSEQ multiplex PCR; TCRdb stores just in-frame clones and leaves some out. This repertoire shows around 40,000 clones, approximately 90% found once; its top ten account for approximately 0.37%. CDR1 and CDR2 from the germline V gene are ENHRY and SYGVKD. Trimming removed 3 bases at V and 6 bases at J, with 10 bases between. There are 13 residues in the CDR3. These data are taken from a study of T cell changes during pregnancy in multiple sclerosis. The source was CD4+ T cells from peripheral blood mononuclear cells, collected in the second trimester of pregnancy. The chain employs TRBV10-3 and TRBJ2-3; no clear D gene. This sequence was found in a female donor with multiple sclerosis, enrolled in a pregnancy study. The CDR3 protein is CAISDSQQDTQYF. The CDR3 DNA sequence: TGTGCCATCAGTGACTCACAGCAGGATACGCAGTATTTT.